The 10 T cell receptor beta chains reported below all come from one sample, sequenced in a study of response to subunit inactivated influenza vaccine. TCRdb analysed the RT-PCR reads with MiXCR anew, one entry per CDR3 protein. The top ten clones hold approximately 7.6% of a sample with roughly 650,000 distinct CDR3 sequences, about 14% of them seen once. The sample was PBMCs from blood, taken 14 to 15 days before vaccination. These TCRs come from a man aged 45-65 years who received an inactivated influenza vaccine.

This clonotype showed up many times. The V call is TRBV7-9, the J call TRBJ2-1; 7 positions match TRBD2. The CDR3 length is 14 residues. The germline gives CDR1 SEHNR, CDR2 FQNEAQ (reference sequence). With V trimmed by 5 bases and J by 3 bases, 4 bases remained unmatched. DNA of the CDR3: TGTGCCAGCAGCCCTAGCGGTCTCTACAATGAGCAGTTCTTC. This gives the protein CASSPSGLYNEQFF.

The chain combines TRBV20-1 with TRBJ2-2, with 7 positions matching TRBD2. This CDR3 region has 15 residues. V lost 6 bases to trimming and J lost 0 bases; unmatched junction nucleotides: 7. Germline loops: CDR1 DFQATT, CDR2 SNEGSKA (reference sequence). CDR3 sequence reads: CSALGGVANTGELFF. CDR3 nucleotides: TGCAGTGCCTTGGGGGGGGTGGCGAACACCGGGGAGCTGTTTTTT.

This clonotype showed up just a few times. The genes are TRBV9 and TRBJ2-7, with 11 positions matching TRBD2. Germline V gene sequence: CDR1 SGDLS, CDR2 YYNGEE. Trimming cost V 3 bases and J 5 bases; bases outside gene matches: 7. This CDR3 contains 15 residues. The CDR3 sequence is CASSGSGRAGHEQYF. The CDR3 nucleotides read TGTGCCAGCAGCGGTAGCGGGAGGGCCGGCCACGAGCAGTACTTC.

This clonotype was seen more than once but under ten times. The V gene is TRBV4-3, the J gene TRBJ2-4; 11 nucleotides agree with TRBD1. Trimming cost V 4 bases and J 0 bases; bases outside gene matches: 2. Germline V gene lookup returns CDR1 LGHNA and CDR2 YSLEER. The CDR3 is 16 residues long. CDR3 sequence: CASSRGTGGAKNIQYF. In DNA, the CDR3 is TGCGCCAGCAGCCGCGGGACAGGGGGAGCCAAAAACATTCAGTACTTC.

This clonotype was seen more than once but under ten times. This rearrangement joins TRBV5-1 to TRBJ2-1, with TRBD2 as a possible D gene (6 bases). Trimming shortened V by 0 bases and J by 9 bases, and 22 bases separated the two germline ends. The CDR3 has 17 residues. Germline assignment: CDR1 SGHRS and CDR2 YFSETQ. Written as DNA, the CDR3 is TGCGCCAGCAGCTTGGTCGGTGGGGACGGCCACGGGGGTGAGCAGTTCTTC. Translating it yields CASSLVGGDGHGGEQFF.

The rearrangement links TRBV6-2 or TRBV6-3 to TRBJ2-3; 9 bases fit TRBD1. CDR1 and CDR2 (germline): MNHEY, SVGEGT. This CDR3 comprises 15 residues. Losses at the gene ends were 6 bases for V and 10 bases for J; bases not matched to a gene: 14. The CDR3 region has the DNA TGTGCCAGCAGCAAACGAACAGGGGGCGCGGGGCCGCAGTATTTT. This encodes CASSKRTGGAGPQYF.

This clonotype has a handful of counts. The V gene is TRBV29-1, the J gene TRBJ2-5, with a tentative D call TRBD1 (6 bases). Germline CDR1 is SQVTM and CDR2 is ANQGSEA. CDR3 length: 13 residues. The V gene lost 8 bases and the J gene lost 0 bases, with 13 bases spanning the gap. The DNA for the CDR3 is TGCAGCCAGGGGACCCCCGACCAAGAGACCCAGTACTTC. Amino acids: CSQGTPDQETQYF.

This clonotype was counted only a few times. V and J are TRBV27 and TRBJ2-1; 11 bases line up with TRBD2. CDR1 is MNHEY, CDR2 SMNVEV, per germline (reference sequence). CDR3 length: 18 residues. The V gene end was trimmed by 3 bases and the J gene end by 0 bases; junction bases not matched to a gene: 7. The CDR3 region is CASSLVVAGGPSYNEQFF. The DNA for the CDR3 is TGTGCCAGCAGTTTGGTGGTAGCGGGGGGGCCCTCCTACAATGAGCAGTTCTTC.

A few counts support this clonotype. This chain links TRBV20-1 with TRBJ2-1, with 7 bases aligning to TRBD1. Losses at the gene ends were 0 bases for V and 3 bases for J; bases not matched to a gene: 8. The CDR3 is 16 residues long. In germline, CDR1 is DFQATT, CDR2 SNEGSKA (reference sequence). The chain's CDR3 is CSARDATGAIYNEQFF. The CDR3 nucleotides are TGCAGTGCTAGAGACGCCACAGGGGCGATCTACAATGAGCAGTTCTTC.

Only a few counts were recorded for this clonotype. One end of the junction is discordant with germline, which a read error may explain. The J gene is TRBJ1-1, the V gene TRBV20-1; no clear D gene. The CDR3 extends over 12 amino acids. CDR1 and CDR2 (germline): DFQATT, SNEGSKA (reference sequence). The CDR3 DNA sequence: TGCAGTGCTAGAGATAGAGAGGATCATACGTATTTT. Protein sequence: CSARDREDHTYF.